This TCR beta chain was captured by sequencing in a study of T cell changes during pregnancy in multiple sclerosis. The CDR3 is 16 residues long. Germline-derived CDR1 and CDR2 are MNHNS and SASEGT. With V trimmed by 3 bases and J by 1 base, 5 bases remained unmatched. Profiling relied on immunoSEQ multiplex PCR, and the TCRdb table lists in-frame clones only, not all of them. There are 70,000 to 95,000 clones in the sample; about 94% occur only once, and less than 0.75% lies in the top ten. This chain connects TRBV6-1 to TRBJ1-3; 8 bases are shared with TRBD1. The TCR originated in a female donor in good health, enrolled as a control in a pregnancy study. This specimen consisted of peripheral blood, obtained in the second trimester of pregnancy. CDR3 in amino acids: CASSEFQGASGNTIYF. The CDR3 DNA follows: TGTGCCAGCAGTGAGTTTCAGGGGGCATCTGGAAACACCATATATTTT.